Listed below are T cell receptor beta chains from one sample, sequenced in a study of blood T cells in healthy people across ages. Each CDR3 protein is one row after TCRdb ran MiXCR on the 5' RACE reads. This repertoire shows approximately 1,700,000 distinct CDR3 sequences, 30% to 40% found once; its top ten account for 23%. Sequenced input: blood. These receptor sequences come from a human donor in good health. The CDR3 runs from the conserved cysteine through the conserved F or W. The D gene is left open where the match is weak. Expanded clones get a size class; other rows say once, few or many, or leave the size out.

D,V,size,J,DNA,CDR3
-,TRBV7-3,-,TRBJ2-1,TGTGCCAGCAGCCCTGTTGGGACATTATACAATGAGCAGTTCTTC,CASSPVGTLYNEQFF
TRBD2,TRBV5-1,once,TRBJ2-1,TGCGCCAGCAGCTTGGTCCGGGCTAGCGGTTACAATGAGCAGTTCTTC,CASSLVRASGYNEQFF
-,TRBV18,-,TRBJ2-3,TGTGCCAGCTCATATACAGGGTTGGGAGATACGCAGTATTTT,CASSYTGLGDTQYF
-,TRBV6-2/TRBV6-3,-,TRBJ2-3,TGTGCCAGCAGGACCGATTCCCCCACAGATACGCAGTATTTT,CASRTDSPTDTQYF
-,TRBV11-3,few,TRBJ1-6,TGTGCCAGCAGCTCCACACAGCGAAGGGGTTCACCCCTCCACTTT,CASSSTQRRGSPLHF
-,TRBV29-1,-,TRBJ2-5,TGCAGCGTTGTTTGGATCGGGGAGACCCAGTACTTC,CSVVWIGETQYF
-,TRBV20-1,few,TRBJ2-7,TGCAGTGCTGAGAAAACAGGGTCCTACGAGCAGTACTTC,CSAEKTGSYEQYF
-,TRBV4-2,-,TRBJ2-5,TGTGCCAGCAGCCAAGACTTGGGGGCAGGAGAGACCCAGTACTTC,CASSQDLGAGETQYF
-,TRBV5-6,-,TRBJ1-5,TGTGCCAGCAGCCACCAACCGTATAGCAATCAGCCCCAGCATTTT,CASSHQPYSNQPQHF
-,TRBV20-1,-,TRBJ1-2,TGCAGTGCTACCGTGGGGCTTGATGGCTACACCTTC,CSATVGLDGYTF
-,TRBV29-1,-,TRBJ2-6,TGCAGCGCCGGTAACTCTGGGGCCAACGTCCTGACTTTC,CSAGNSGANVLTF
TRBD2,TRBV9,few,TRBJ2-3,TGTGCCAGCACCCAAGAAGGAGGGACTAGCGGAGATACGCAGTATTTT,CASTQEGGTSGDTQYF
-,TRBV20-1,once,TRBJ1-5,TGCAGTGCCACCGGGAGAGTAGATCAGCCCCAGCATTTT,CSATGRVDQPQHF
-,TRBV28,-,TRBJ1-6,TGTGCCAGCAGTTTAATCCACGGGGGACGGGATTCACCCCTCCACTTT,CASSLIHGGRDSPLHF
-,TRBV6-5,-,TRBJ1-1,TGTGCCAGCAGCCGCGGGTCGAACACTGAAGCTTTCTTT,CASSRGSNTEAFF
-,TRBV10-3,-,TRBJ2-5,TGTGCCATCCTAGGTCAAGGGGCCAATGGAGAGCAGTACTTC,CAILGQGANGEQYF
TRBD2,TRBV12-3/TRBV12-4,-,TRBJ2-5,TGTGCCAGCAGGACTAGCAGGAAAGAGACCCAGTACTTC,CASRTSRKETQYF
-,TRBV7-2,few,TRBJ1-5,TGTGCCAGCAGCTTAAGTGTCACTCAGAATCAGCCCCAGCATTTT,CASSLSVTQNQPQHF
-,TRBV15,-,TRBJ2-7,TGTGCCACCAGAACCGGAGAATCCTACGAGCAGTACTTC,CATRTGESYEQYF
-,TRBV12-3/TRBV12-4,-,TRBJ1-4,TGTGCCAGCAGTTATTTTCTGGGGACATTCCGTGGAACTAATGAAAAACTGTTTTTT,CASSYFLGTFRGTNEKLFF
-,TRBV12-3/TRBV12-4,few,TRBJ1-1,TGTGCCAGCAGTTTAATGGGCCCCACTGAAGCTTTCTTT,CASSLMGPTEAFF
-,TRBV12-3/TRBV12-4,-,TRBJ1-6,TGTGCCAGCAGACCCCGGGAGTCACCCCTCCACTTT,CASRPRESPLHF
-,TRBV20-1,-,TRBJ1-3,TGCAGTGTACACGTGGGGGCGAACTTTGGAAACACCATATATTTT,CSVHVGANFGNTIYF
TRBD1,TRBV29-1,-,TRBJ2-3,TGCAGCGTTCTGGACAGGGCGGATACGCAGTATTTT,CSVLDRADTQYF
-,TRBV7-8,-,TRBJ2-5,TGTGCCAGCAGAGTACTCCGGGACAACTCCTACGGGCAGTACTTC,CASRVLRDNSYGQYF
-,TRBV6-1,-,TRBJ2-3,TGTGCCGGCGGACGTTCACGGGGTAGGAGCACAGATACGCAGTATTTT,CAGGRSRGRSTDTQYF
-,TRBV20-1,-,TRBJ2-1,TGCAGTGCTAGAACAATACAGGGACCCTACGAGCAGTTCTTC,CSARTIQGPYEQFF
-,TRBV7-2,-,TRBJ2-3,TGTGTCGGCAGCATAGGGGTAGATTCTAGCACAGATACGCAGTATTTT,CVGSIGVDSSTDTQYF
TRBD2,TRBV4-3,-,TRBJ2-1,TGCGCCAGCAGCCAAGGCTATTTGTCGACTAGCGGGGGAAATGAGCAGTTCTTC,CASSQGYLSTSGGNEQFF
TRBD1,TRBV15,many,TRBJ2-5,TGTGCCACCAGCCCATCAAGGACAGGGATGGAGACCCAGTACTTC,CATSPSRTGMETQYF
TRBD2,TRBV7-2,-,TRBJ2-1,TGTGCCAGCAGCTTAGATAAGACTAGCGGGGGGGCCGGTGAGCAGTTCTTC,CASSLDKTSGGAGEQFF
-,TRBV3-1,-,TRBJ2-3,TGTGCCAGCAGCCCCTCAGACCTAACAGATACGCAGTATTTT,CASSPSDLTDTQYF
TRBD1,TRBV28,few,TRBJ1-2,TGTGCCAGCAGTTTATATGACAGGGCGGGCTACACCTTC,CASSLYDRAGYTF
-,TRBV12-5,-,TRBJ1-5,TGTGCTAGTGGTTGGGGGGAAAATCAGCCCCAGCATTTT,CASGWGENQPQHF
TRBD2,TRBV2,-,TRBJ2-5,TGTGCCAGCAGTGAAGACGGGGGGGAGACCCAGTACTTC,CASSEDGGETQYF
TRBD1,TRBV29-1,few,TRBJ2-6,TGCAGCGTTGAAGAGGACAGGCCAGGGGGGGCCAACGTCCTGACTTTC,CSVEEDRPGGANVLTF
-,TRBV10-3,many,TRBJ2-7,TGTGCCATCAGTGAAAGGGACGAGCAGTACTTC,CAISERDEQYF
-,TRBV14,-,TRBJ2-2,TGTGCCGGCAGCCTACTCCCGAACACCGGGGAGCTGTTTTTT,CAGSLLPNTGELFF
-,TRBV7-2,few,TRBJ1-6,TGTGCCAGCAGCTTGCGAGGCGGCTGGGCAGGTTCACCCCTCCACTTT,CASSLRGGWAGSPLHF
-,TRBV5-1,-,TRBJ1-2,TGCGCCAGCAGCTTCCCTGGGTTGAGGGGCGCTTATGGCTACACCTTC,CASSFPGLRGAYGYTF
-,TRBV24-1,-,TRBJ1-2,TGTGCCACCAGTGACCCCGGGACTCCTAACTATGGCTACACCTTC,CATSDPGTPNYGYTF
-,TRBV29-1,-,TRBJ1-2,TGCAGCGCCACGCACCGGGACGGGGAAATTTATGGCTACACCTTC,CSATHRDGEIYGYTF
-,TRBV29-1,-,TRBJ2-6,TGCAGCGTACAGGGTAGCTCTGGGGCCAACGTCCTGACTTTC,CSVQGSSGANVLTF
-,TRBV2,-,TRBJ2-3,TGTGCCAGCAGTGAATGGCTGGAGGTTTATACGCAGTATTTT,CASSEWLEVYTQYF
-,TRBV5-1,many,TRBJ2-7,TGCGCCAGCAGCTTGGAGAGGGATTATACCTACGAGCAGTACTTC,CASSLERDYTYEQYF
-,TRBV6-6,-,TRBJ2-1,TGTGCCAGCAGTTCCTCCCGGGACGGATACAATGAGCAGTTCTTC,CASSSSRDGYNEQFF
TRBD2,TRBV7-2,few,TRBJ2-5,TGTGCCAGCAGCTTTCTGGCGGGGGGGCCACGAGAGACCCAGTACTTC,CASSFLAGGPRETQYF
-,TRBV25-1,-,TRBJ2-3,TGTGCCGCGTCAGGCAGGGTTCAAGATACGCAGTATTTT,CAASGRVQDTQYF
-,TRBV7-9,many,TRBJ1-1,TGTGCCAGCAGTTTGACAGGACCCACTGAAGCTTTCTTT,CASSLTGPTEAFF
-,TRBV9,-,TRBJ2-3,TGTGCCAGCAGCGTAGAAGGCGCCTCAGATACGCAGTATTTT,CASSVEGASDTQYF
-,TRBV20-1,-,TRBJ2-7,TGCTGTGCCAGACAGAGCTCCTACGAGCAGTACTTC,CCARQSSYEQYF
TRBD1,TRBV7-2,few,TRBJ2-3,TGTGCCAGCAGCGTCGGGACAGGGTACGGCACAGATACGCAGTATTTT,CASSVGTGYGTDTQYF
TRBD1,TRBV7-2,-,TRBJ2-1,TGTGCCAGCAGCTTAGACAGGGGTACCTACGAGCAGTTCTTC,CASSLDRGTYEQFF
-,TRBV7-3,few,TRBJ2-3,TGTGCCAGCAGCCTGGGACGGATGACAGATACGCAGTATTTT,CASSLGRMTDTQYF
TRBD1,TRBV18,-,TRBJ2-6,TGTGCCAGCTCACCCGGGACAGACAACTCGAGGGCCAACGTCCTGACTTTC,CASSPGTDNSRANVLTF
TRBD1,TRBV20-1,-,TRBJ1-4,TGCAGTGCTAAGGGACAGGACAATAATGAAAAACTGTTTTTT,CSAKGQDNNEKLFF
-,TRBV9,-,TRBJ1-2,TGTGCCAGCAGCCTCCCCCACTATGGCTACACCTTC,CASSLPHYGYTF